This TCR beta chain is drawn from a study of OX40 agonist ivuxolimab in advanced cancers. In the study overall: Three patients showed partial responses: one hepatocellular carcinoma and two cutaneous melanoma cases.

Trimming removed 4 bases from V and 5 bases from J; junction bases left unmatched: 9. The CDR3 contains 16 residues. From germline, CDR1 is MGHRA and CDR2 YSYEKL. The data were produced by immunoSEQ multiplex PCR, yet TCRdb's version contains in-frame clones alone and is incomplete. The table lists fewer than 14,000 clones, approximately 69% of them singletons. The rearrangement joins TRBV4-1 to TRBJ2-2; TRBD2 aligns across 8 bases. The sequencing used CD4+ or CD8+ T cells sorted from blood, collected in a trial of the OX40 agonist ivuxolimab. This receptor was obtained from an adult with an advanced solid tumor such as melanoma, head and neck, liver or kidney cancer. CDR3 region: CASSLSSAGGTGELFF. DNA for the CDR3: TGCGCCAGCAGCCTCTCTTCGGCGGGAGGAACCGGGGAGCTGTTTTTT.